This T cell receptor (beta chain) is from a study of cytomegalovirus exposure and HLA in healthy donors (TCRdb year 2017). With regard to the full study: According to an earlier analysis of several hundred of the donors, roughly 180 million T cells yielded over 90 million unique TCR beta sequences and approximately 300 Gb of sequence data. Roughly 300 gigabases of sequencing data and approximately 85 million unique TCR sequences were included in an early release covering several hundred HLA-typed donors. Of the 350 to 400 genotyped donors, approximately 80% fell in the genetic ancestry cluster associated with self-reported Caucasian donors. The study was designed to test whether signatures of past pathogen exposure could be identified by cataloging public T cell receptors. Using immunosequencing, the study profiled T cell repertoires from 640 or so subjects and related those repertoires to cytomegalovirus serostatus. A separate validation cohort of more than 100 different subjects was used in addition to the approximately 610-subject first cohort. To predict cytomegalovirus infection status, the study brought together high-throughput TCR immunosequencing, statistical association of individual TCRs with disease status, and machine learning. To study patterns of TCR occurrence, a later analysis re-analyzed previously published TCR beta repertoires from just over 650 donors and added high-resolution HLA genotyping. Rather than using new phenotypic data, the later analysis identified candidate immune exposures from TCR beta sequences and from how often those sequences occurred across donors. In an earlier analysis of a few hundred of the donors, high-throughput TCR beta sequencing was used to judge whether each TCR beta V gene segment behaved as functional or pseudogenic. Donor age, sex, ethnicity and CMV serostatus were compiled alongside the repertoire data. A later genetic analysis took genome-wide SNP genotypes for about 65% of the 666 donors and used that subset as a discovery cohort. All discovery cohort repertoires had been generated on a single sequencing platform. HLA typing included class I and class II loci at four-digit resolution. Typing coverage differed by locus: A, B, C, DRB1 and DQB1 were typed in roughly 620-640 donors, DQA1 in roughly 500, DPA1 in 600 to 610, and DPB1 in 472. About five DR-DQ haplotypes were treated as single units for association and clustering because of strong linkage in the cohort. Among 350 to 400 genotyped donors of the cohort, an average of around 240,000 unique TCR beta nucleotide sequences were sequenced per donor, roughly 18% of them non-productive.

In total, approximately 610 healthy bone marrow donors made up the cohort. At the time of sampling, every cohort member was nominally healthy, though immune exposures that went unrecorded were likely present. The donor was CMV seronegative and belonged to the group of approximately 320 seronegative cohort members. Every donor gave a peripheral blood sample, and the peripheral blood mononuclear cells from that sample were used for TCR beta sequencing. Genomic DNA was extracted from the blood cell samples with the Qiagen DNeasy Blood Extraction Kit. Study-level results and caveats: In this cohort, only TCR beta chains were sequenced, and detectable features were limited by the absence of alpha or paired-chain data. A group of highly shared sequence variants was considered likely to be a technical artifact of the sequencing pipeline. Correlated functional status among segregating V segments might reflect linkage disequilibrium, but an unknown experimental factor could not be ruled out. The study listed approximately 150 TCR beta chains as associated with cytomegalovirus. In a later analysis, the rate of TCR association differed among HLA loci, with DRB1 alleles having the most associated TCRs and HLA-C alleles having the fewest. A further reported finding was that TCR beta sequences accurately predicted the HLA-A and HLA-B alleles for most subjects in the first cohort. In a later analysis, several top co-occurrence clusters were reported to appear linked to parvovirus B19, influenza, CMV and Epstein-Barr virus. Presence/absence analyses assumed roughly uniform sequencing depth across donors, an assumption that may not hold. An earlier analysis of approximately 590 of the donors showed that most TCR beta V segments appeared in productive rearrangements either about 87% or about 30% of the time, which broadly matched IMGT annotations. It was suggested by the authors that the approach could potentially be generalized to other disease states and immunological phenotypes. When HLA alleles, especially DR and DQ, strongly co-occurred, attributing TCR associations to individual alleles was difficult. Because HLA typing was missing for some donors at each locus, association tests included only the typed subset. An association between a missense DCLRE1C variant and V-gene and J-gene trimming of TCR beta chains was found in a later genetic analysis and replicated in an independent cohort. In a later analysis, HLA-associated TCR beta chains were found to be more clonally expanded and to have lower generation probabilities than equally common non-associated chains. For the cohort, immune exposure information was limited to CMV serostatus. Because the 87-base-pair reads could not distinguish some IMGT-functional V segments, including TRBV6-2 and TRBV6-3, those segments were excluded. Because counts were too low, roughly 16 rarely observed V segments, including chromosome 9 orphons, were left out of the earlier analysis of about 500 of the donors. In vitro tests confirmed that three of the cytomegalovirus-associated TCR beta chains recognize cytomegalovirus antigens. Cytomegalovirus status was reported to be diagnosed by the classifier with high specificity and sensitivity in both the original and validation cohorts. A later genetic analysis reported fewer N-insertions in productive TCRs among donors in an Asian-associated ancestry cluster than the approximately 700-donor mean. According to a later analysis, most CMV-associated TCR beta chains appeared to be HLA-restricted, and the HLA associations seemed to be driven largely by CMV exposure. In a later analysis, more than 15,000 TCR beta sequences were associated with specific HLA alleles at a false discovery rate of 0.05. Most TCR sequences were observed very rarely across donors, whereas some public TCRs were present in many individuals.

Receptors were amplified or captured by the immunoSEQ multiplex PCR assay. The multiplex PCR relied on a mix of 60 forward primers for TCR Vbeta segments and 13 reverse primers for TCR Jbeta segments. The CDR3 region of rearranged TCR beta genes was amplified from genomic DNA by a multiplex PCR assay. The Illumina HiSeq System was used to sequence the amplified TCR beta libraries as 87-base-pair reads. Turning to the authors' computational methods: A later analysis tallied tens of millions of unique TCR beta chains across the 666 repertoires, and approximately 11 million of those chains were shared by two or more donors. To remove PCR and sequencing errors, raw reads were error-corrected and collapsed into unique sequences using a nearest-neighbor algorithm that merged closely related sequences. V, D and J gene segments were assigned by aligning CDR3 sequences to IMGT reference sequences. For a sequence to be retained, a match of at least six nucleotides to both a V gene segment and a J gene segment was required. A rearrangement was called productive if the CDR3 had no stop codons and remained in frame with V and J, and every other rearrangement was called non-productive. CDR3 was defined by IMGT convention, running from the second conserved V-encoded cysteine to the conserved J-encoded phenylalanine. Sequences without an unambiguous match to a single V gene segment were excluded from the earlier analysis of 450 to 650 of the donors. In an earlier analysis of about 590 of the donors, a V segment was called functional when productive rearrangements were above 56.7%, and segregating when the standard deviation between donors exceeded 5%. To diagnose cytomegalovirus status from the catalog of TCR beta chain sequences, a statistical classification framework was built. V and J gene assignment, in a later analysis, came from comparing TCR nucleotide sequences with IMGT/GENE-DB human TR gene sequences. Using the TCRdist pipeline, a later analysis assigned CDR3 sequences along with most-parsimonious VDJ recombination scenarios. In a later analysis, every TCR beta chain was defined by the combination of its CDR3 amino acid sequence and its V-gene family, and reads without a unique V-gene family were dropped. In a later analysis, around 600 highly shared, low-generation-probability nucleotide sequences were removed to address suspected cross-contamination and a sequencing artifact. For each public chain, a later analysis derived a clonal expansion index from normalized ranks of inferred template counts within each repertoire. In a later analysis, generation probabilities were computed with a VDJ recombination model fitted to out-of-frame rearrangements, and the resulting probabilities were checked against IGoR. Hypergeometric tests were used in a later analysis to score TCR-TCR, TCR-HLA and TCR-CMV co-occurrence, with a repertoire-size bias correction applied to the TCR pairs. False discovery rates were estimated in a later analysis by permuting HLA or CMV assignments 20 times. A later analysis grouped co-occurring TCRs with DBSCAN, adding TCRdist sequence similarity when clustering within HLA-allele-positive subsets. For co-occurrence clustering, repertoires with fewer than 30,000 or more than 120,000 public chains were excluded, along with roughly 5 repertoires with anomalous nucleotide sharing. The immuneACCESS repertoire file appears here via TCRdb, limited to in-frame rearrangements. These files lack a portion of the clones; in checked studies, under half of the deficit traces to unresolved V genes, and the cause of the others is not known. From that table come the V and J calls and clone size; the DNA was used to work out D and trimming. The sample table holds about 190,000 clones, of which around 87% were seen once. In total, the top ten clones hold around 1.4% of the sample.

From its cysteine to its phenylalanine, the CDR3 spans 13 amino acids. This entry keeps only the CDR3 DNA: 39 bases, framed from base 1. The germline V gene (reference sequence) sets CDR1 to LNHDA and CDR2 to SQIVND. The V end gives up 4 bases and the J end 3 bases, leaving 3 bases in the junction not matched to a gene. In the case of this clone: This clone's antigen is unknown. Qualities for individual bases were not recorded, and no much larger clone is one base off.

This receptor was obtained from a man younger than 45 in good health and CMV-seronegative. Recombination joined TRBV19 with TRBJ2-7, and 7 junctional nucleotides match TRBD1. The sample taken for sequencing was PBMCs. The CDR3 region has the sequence CASSTQGNYEQYF. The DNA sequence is TGTGCCAGTAGTACACAGGGGAACTACGAGCAGTACTTC.